These 2 T cell receptor beta chains were all obtained from the same sample, sequenced in a study of control samples from healthy donors and cancer patients. Data came from immunoSEQ multiplex PCR; TCRdb stores just in-frame clones and leaves some out. The sample shows about 49,000 clones, 65% to 90% of them seen only once. Sequencing was carried out using PBMCs. The receptors stem from a woman aged 45-60 years with lung cancer.

About this clone: Within the sample, other DNA sequences also encode this same CDR3. The rearrangement links TRBV7-9 to TRBJ1-1; possibly TRBD1 for D (6 bases). This CDR3 has 13 amino acids. Trimming left V 4 bases short and J 1 base short, with 7 bases between. CDR1 SEHNR and CDR2 FQNEAQ come from the germline V gene (reference sequence). CDR3: CASSSQGNTEAFF. The CDR3 bases are TGTGCCAGCAGCTCACAGGGGAACACTGAAGCTTTCTTT.

The V gene is TRBV4-1, the J gene TRBJ1-4; maybe TRBD1 (5 bases). V was trimmed by 4 bases and J by 4 bases, leaving 13 bases between them. CDR3 length equals 15 residues. Germline V gene data show CDR1 as MGHRA and CDR2 as YSYEKL. CDR3 protein: CASSPPGGFNEKLFF. In nucleotides, the CDR3 is TGCGCCAGCAGCCCGCCCGGGGGGTTTAATGAAAAACTGTTTTTT.